This TCR beta chain is drawn from a study of T cells after yellow fever vaccination. In the study overall: SMART-Seq v4 Ultra Low Input prepared libraries from low-cell fractions. Whole-study results and caveats: FACS-sorted repertoires could contain abundant clonotypes contaminating from the bulk population.

This clonotype was seen many times. Its cognate antigen is unknown. V dropped 2 bases and J dropped 1 base, with 7 bases sitting between them. In germline, CDR1 is SGHDT, CDR2 YYEEEE. This CDR3 contains 14 residues. TCRdb independently ran MiXCR on the 5' RACE reads; one entry per CDR3 protein. The sample contains about 360,000 distinct CDR3 sequences, 6% to 8% of which appear only once. The rearrangement links TRBV5-6 to TRBJ2-1, with D unresolved. The specimen was PBMCs, collected 5 days after the yellow fever booster vaccination. This clonotype was obtained from a man aged 25 to 40 who received the YFV17D yellow fever vaccine. The CDR3 DNA follows: TGTGCCAGCAGCTTAAAGCTATCCTACAATGAGCAGTTCTTC. Its translation: CASSLKLSYNEQFF. Together with reference TRBV5-6 and TRBJ2-1, the CDR3 gives the full variable domain: DAGVTQSPTHLIKTRGQQVTLRCSPKSGHDTVSWYQQALGQGPQFIFQYYEEEERQRGNFPDRFSGHQFPNYSSELNVNALLLGDSALYLCASSLKLSYNEQFFGPGTRLTVL.